Below are 20 T cell receptor beta chains sequenced from a single sample in a study of blood T cell repertoires in COVID-19. Data came from immunoSEQ multiplex PCR; TCRdb stores just in-frame clones and leaves some out. The sample yields 87,000 or so clones, about 85% seen once. The sequenced sample was peripheral blood. All receptors derive from a woman aged 80 or older with COVID-19, enrolled during active disease.

The chain joins TRBV30 to TRBJ1-2, with D hard to call. V was cut by 0 bases and J by 8 bases, with 13 bases left in between. Germline V lookup: CDR1 GTSNPN, CDR2 SVGIG (reference sequence). The CDR3 loop spans 13 amino acids. CDR3 in amino acids: CAWSVKRVEGYTF. The CDR3 DNA is TGTGCCTGGAGTGTCAAGAGGGTGGAGGGCTACACCTTC.

The chain employs TRBV18 and TRBJ2-1; TRBD2 matches at 8 bases. The ends lost 4 bases at V and 6 bases at J; junction bases unmatched: 17. Germline V gives CDR1 KGHSH, CDR2 LQKENI. The CDR3 spans 18 residues. CDR3 region: CASSHVGREDWFGNEQFF. The CDR3 region has the DNA TGTGCCAGCTCACACGTTGGGCGGGAGGATTGGTTCGGCAATGAGCAGTTCTTC.

In this sample, this clone turned up once. The chain has TRBV6-2 or TRBV6-3 and TRBJ1-5, with 8 bases matching TRBD1. The CDR3 is made up of 15 amino acids. After removal of 4 bases from V and 2 bases from J, the junction contained 4 bases not matched to a gene. Per the germline V gene, CDR1 is MNHEY and CDR2 is SVGEGT. The DNA of the CDR3 is TGTGCCAGCAGTTCATGGACAGGGCGCAATCAGCCCCAGCATTTT. Its translation is CASSSWTGRNQPQHF.

The chain recombines TRBV7-8 with TRBJ2-7; 10 bases line up with TRBD2. Germline CDR1 and CDR2: SGHVS and FQNEAQ. The J segment lost 6 bases and the V segment lost 5 bases, leaving 10 bases of the junction unmatched. This CDR3 spans 15 amino acids. The CDR3 sequence is CASSLPSGGQGEQYF. The CDR3 coding sequence is TGTGCCAGCAGCCTACCTAGCGGGGGCCAAGGCGAGCAGTACTTC. Complete variable domain (other parts from reference TRBV7-8 and TRBJ2-7): GAGVSQSPRYKVAKRGQDVALRCDPISGHVSLFWYQQALGQGPEFLTYFQNEAQLDKSGLPSDRFFAERPEGSVSTLKIQRTQQEDSAVYLCASSLPSGGQGEQYFGPGTRLTVT.

V and J are TRBV7-3 and TRBJ2-2, with D perhaps matching TRBD1 (5 bases). The length of the CDR3 is 11 residues. The V gene's germline CDR1 is SGHTA and CDR2 FQGTGA. Trimming pared 4 bases from V and 8 bases from J, leaving 5 bases between. CDR3 sequence: CASSSGGELFF. For the CDR3, the DNA is TGTGCCAGCAGCTCAGGGGGGGAGCTGTTTTTT.

The chain uses TRBV3-1 (or the pseudogene TRBV3-2) and TRBJ2-3, with 8 bases aligning to TRBD2. Germline lookup yields CDR1 LGHDT and CDR2 YNNKEL (reference sequence). Losses at the gene ends were 2 bases for V and 2 bases for J; bases not matched to a gene: 3. This CDR3 is 15 amino acids long. The CDR3 sequence is CASSQNGRVTDTQYF. In DNA, the CDR3 is TGTGCCAGCAGCCAAAACGGGAGGGTCACAGATACGCAGTATTTT.

This chain uses TRBV5-4 with TRBJ1-2; D ambiguous. V lost 1 base and J 7 bases, leaving 20 bases between the germline ends. This CDR3 contains 16 residues. CDR1 is SGHNT, CDR2 YYREEE, per germline (reference sequence). The CDR3 DNA sequence: TGTGCCAGCAGCTTGCCGGGGAGGGCCCAAAGGGCTGGCTACACCTTC. It translates to CASSLPGRAQRAGYTF.

CDR3 bases: TGTGCCAGCAGACGCACCGGTGGAGCATTTCAAGAGACCCAGTACTTC. This sequence encodes CASRRTGGAFQETQYF. The chain employs TRBV11-1 and TRBJ2-5, with unresolved D. V gave up 6 bases and J gave up 2 bases, with 19 bases separating them. CDR1 is SGHAT and CDR2 is FQDESV in the germline V gene (reference sequence). CDR3 size: 16 residues.

V usage is TRBV4-2 and J usage is TRBJ1-4; 8 nucleotides align to TRBD1. This CDR3 region has 16 residues. Germline V gene data show CDR1 as LGHNA and CDR2 as YNFKEQ. The V gene end was trimmed by 4 bases and the J gene end by 8 bases; junction bases not matched to a gene: 12. CDR3: CASSLTGGTEQEKLFF. The CDR3 DNA sequence: TGTGCCAGCAGCCTAACAGGGGGGACGGAACAAGAAAAACTGTTTTTT.

The chain couples TRBV2 to TRBJ2-5; 7 positions match TRBD1. Unmatched junction bases numbered 11, after V lost 6 bases and J lost 7 bases. Germline CDR1 and CDR2: SNHLY and FYNNEI. This CDR3 is 14 amino acids long. CDR3 DNA sequence: TGTGCCAGCAGACCCGGGACAGACTTAGCGACCCAGTACTTC. Encoded protein: CASRPGTDLATQYF.

The V gene is TRBV4-2, the J gene TRBJ2-1; 12 nucleotides align to TRBD2. The ends lost 0 bases at V and 8 bases at J; junction bases unmatched: 5. This CDR3 region has 16 residues. CDR1 is LGHNA, CDR2 YNFKEQ, per germline. Here the CDR3 reads CASSQDPSGGADEQFF. The CDR3 nucleotides are TGTGCCAGCAGCCAAGATCCTAGCGGGGGGGCCGATGAGCAGTTCTTC.

The chain uses TRBV2 and TRBJ1-1, with 10 bases aligning to TRBD1. CDR3 length: 11 residues. Losses at the gene ends were 6 bases for V and 10 bases for J; bases not matched to a gene: 2. Germline CDR1 SNHLY, CDR2 FYNNEI. CDR3 residues: CASRGQGRAFF. The CDR3 coding sequence is TGTGCCAGCAGGGGACAGGGGAGAGCTTTCTTT.

The chain has TRBV12-5 and TRBJ1-1, with D possibly matching TRBD1 (6 bases). This CDR3 contains 18 residues. Germline CDR1 is LGHNT and CDR2 is FRNRAP. V was pared by 2 bases and J by 4 bases, with 23 bases between. The CDR3 DNA reads TGTGCTAGTGGTTTGTCGCGGGGGGCGTTTGGAGGTGGCACTGAAGCTTTCTTT. Residues: CASGLSRGAFGGGTEAFF.

The chain employs TRBV11-2 and TRBJ2-3; D is perhaps TRBD2 (7 bases). The CDR3 spans 17 residues. Deletions cut 0 bases from V and 2 bases from J, with 15 bases between. The germline CDR1 and CDR2 sequences are SGHAT and FQNNGV. This chain's CDR3 is CASSLDLGGAFTDTQYF. CDR3 nucleotide sequence: TGTGCCAGCAGCTTAGATCTGGGGGGGGCCTTCACAGATACGCAGTATTTT.

Concerning this clone itself: A read error may account for a junction end that differs from germline. The rearrangement links TRBV4-1 to TRBJ2-1; 9 positions match TRBD2. The CDR3 contains 17 residues. Germline assignment: CDR1 MGHRA and CDR2 YSYEKL. The CDR3 loop is CASSQDIASGTYDEQFF. DNA for the CDR3: TGCGCCAGCAGCCAAGATATAGCTAGCGGGACCTACGATGAGCAGTTCTTC.

The chain links TRBV6-1 to TRBJ2-7; D not resolved. V was cut by 2 bases and J by 4 bases, with 6 bases left in between. The germline CDR1 and CDR2 sequences are MNHNS and SASEGT. The length of the CDR3 is 12 residues. CDR3 sequence (DNA): TGTGCCAGCAGTGAAACGACTTACGAGCAGTACTTC. As protein: CASSETTYEQYF.

The chain employs TRBV30 and TRBJ2-7; no reliable D call. Between the trimmed V and J ends, which lost 2 bases and 2 bases, there was a span of 7 bases. Germline CDR1 is GTSNPN and CDR2 is SVGIG (reference sequence). The length of the CDR3 is 12 residues. The CDR3 nucleotides read TGTGCCTGGAGTCTCTCTACCTACGAGCAGTACTTC. Amino acids: CAWSLSTYEQYF. Combining the CDR3 with reference TRBV30 and TRBJ2-7 gives the whole variable domain SQTIHQWPATLVQPVGSPLSLECTVEGTSNPNLYWYRQAAGRGLQLLFYSVGIGQISSEVPQNLSASRPQDRQFILSSKKLLLSDSGFYLCAWSLSTYEQYFGPGTRLTVT.

V and J are TRBV19 and TRBJ2-3; 14 bases map to TRBD2. Germline V gives CDR1 LNHDA, CDR2 SQIVND (reference sequence). With 5 bases clipped from V and 6 bases from J, the junction kept 4 bases outside the gene matches. The CDR3 has 15 amino acids. CDR3 in amino acids: CASSAGLAGADTQYF. CDR3 nucleotides: TGTGCCAGTAGTGCGGGACTAGCGGGAGCGGATACGCAGTATTTT.

This clone was found many times. This chain links TRBV5-6 with TRBJ2-2; D is possibly TRBD1 (5 bases). The CDR3 extends over 15 amino acids. Per germline, CDR1 SGHDT and CDR2 YYEEEE. V shed 6 bases and J shed 4 bases, with 16 bases lying between them. CDR3 DNA sequence: TGTGCCAGCACCGTCTTAGGGGAAGGCACCGGGGAGCTGTTTTTT. It encodes CASTVLGEGTGELFF. Together with reference TRBV5-6 and TRBJ2-2, the CDR3 gives the full variable domain: DAGVTQSPTHLIKTRGQQVTLRCSPKSGHDTVSWYQQALGQGPQFIFQYYEEEERQRGNFPDRFSGHQFPNYSSELNVNALLLGDSALYLCASTVLGEGTGELFFGEGSRLTVL.

The chain joins TRBV7-2 to TRBJ2-1; D is uncertain. V was shortened by 1 base and J by 0 bases, with 13 bases between the two germline ends. This CDR3 region has 17 residues. Germline V CDR1 and CDR2: SGHTA, FQGNSA. The CDR3 nucleotides read TGTGCCAGCAGCTTAGAACGGGTTCATCTCTCCTACAATGAGCAGTTCTTC. Translated, it gives CASSLERVHLSYNEQFF.